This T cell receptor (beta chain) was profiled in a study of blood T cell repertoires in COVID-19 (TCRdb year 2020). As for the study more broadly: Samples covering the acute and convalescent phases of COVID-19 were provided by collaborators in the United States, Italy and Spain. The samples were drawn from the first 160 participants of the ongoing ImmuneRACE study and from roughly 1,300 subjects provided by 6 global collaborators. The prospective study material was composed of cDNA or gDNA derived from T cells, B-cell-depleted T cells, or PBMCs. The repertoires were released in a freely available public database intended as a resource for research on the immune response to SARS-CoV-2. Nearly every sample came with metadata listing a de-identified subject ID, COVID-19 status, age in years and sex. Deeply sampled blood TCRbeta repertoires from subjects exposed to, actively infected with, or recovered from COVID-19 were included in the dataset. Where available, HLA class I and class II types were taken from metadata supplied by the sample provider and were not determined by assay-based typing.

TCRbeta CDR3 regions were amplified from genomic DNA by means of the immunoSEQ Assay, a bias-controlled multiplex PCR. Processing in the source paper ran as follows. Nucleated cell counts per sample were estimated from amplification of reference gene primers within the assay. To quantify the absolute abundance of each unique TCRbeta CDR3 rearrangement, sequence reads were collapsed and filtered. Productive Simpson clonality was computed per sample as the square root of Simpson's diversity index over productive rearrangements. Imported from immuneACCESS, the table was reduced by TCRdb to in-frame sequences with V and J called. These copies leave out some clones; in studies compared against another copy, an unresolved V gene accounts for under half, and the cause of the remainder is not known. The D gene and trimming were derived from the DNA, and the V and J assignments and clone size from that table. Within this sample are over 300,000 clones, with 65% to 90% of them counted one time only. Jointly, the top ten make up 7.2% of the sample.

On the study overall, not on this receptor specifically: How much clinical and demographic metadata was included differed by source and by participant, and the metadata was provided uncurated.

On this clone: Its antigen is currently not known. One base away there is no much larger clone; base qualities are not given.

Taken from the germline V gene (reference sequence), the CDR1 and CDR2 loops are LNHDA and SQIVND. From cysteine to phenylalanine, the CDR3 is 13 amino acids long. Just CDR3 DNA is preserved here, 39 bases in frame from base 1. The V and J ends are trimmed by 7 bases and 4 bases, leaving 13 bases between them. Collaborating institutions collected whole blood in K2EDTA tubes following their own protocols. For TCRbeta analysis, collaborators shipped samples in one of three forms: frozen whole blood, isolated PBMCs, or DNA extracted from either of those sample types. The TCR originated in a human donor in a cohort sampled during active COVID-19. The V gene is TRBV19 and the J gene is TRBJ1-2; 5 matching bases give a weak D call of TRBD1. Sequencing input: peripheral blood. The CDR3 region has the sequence CASIGRGAYGYTF. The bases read TGTGCCAGTATAGGGCGCGGGGCCTATGGCTACACCTTC.